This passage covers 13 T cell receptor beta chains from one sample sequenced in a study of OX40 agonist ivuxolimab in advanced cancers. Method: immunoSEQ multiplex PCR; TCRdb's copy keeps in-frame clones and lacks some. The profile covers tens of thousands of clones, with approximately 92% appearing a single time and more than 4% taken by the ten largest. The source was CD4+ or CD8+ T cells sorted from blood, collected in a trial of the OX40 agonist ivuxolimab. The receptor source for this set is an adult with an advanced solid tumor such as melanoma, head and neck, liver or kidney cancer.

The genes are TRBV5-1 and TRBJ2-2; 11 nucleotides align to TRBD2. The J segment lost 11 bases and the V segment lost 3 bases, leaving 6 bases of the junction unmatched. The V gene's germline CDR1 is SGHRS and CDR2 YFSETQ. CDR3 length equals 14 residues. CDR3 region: CASSSTSGKRELFF. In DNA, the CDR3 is TGCGCCAGCAGCTCGACTAGCGGGAAGCGTGAGCTGTTTTTT.

The CDR3 here is CASSQGQGTGTDTQYF. The CDR3 DNA follows: TGCGCCAGCAGCCAAGGACAGGGGACTGGGACAGATACGCAGTATTTT. The chain carries TRBV4-1 and TRBJ2-3; 8 positions match TRBD1. The CDR3 is 16 amino acids. Trimming removed 1 base from V and 3 bases from J; junction bases left unmatched: 6. Germline V lookup: CDR1 MGHRA, CDR2 YSYEKL.

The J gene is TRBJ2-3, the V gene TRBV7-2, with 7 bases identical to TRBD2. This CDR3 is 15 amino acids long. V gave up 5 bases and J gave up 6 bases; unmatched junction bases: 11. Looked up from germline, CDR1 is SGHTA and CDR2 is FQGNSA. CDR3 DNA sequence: TGTGCCAGCAGCACTCCTAGCGGACTCCAGGATACGCAGTATTTT. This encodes CASSTPSGLQDTQYF.

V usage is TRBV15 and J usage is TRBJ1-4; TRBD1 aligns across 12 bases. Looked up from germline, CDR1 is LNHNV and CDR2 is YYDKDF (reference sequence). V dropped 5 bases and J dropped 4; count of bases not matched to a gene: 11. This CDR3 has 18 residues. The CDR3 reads CATSQPPGQGAVNEKLFF. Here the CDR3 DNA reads TGTGCCACCAGCCAACCCCCGGGACAGGGGGCGGTTAATGAAAAACTGTTTTTT.

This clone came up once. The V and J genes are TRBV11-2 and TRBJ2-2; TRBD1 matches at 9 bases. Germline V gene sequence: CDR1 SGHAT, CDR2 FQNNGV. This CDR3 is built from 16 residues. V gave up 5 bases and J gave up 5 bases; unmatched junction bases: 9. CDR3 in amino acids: CASSPGTGLWTGELFF. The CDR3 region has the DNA TGTGCCAGCAGCCCCGGGACAGGGCTTTGGACCGGGGAGCTGTTTTTT. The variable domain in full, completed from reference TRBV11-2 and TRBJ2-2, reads EAGVAQSPRYKIIEKRQSVAFWCNPISGHATLYWYQQILGQGPKLLIQFQNNGVVDDSQLPKDRFSAERLKGVDSTLKIQPAKLEDSAVYLCASSPGTGLWTGELFFGEGSRLTVL.

The chain's CDR3 is CASSSSYGTGFNEQFF. The CDR3 coding sequence is TGTGCCAGCAGCTCCAGCTACGGTACAGGTTTCAATGAGCAGTTCTTC. V is TRBV11-2 and J is TRBJ2-1; weak D call: TRBD1 (5 bases). Germline V gives CDR1 SGHAT, CDR2 FQNNGV. V was shortened by 4 bases and J by 6 bases, with 19 bases between the two germline ends. CDR3 size: 16 residues.

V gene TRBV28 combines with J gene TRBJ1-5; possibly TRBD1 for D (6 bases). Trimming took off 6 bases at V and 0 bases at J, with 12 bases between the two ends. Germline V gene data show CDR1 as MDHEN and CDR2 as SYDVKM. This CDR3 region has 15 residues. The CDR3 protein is CASRLRGDSNQPQHF. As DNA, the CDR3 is TGTGCCAGCAGATTAAGGGGGGATAGCAATCAGCCCCAGCATTTT.

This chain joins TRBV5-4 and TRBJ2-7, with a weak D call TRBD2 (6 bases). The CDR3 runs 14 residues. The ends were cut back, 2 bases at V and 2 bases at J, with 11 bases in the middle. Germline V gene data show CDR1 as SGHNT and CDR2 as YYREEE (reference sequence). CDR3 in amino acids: CASSFPGATYEQYF. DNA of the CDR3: TGTGCCAGCAGCTTCCCGGGAGCGACCTACGAGCAGTACTTC.

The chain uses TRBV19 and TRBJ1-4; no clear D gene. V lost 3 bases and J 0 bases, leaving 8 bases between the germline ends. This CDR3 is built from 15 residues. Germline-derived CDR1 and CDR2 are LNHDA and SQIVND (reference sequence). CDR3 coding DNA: TGTGCCAGTAGTATTGGCCAAGCAACTAATGAAAAACTGTTTTTT. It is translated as CASSIGQATNEKLFF.

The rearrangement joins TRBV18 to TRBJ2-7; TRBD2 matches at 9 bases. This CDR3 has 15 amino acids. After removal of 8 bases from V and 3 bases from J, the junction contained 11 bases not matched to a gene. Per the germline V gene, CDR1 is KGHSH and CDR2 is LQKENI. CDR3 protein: CASTYGREGLYEQYF. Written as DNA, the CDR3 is TGTGCCAGCACATACGGGCGGGAGGGCCTCTACGAGCAGTACTTC.

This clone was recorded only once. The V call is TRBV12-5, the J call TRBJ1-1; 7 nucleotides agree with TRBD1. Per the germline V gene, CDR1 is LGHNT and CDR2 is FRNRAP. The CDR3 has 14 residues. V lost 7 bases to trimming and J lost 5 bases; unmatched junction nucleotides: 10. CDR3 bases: TGTGCTAGTGCTATCAGGGGGACTGGGACTGAAGCTTTCTTT. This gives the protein CASAIRGTGTEAFF.

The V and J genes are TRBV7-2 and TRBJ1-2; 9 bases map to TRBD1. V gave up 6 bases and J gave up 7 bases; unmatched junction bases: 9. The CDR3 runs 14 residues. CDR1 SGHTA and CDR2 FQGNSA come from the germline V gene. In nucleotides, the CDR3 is TGTGCCAGCAGATGGACAGGGGTGTCAGCTGGCTACACCTTC. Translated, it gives CASRWTGVSAGYTF.

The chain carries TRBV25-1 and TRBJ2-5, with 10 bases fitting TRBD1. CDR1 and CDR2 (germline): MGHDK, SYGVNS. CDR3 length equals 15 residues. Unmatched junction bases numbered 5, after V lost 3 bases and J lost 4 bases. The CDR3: CASSDSDRGAETQYF. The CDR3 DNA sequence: TGTGCCAGCAGTGATTCGGACAGGGGGGCAGAGACCCAGTACTTC.